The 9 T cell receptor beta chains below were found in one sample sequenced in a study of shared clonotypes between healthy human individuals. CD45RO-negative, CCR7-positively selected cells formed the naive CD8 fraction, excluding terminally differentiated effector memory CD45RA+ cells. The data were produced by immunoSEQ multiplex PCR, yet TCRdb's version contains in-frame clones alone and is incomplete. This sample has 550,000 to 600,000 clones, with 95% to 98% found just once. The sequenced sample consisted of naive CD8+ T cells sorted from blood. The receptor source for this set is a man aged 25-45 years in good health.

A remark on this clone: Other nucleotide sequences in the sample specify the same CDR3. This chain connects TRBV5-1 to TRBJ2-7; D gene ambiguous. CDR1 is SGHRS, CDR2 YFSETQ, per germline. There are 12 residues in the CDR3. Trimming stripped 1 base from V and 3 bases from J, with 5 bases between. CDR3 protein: CASSLSGYEQYF. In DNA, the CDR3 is TGCGCCAGCAGCTTGTCAGGCTACGAGCAGTACTTC.

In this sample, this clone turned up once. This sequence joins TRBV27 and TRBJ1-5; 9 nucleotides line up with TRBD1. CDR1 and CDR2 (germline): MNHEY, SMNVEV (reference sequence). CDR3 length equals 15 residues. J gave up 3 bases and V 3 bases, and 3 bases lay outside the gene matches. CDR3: CASSFGTGNNQPQHF. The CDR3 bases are TGTGCCAGCAGTTTTGGGACAGGGAACAATCAGCCCCAGCATTTT.

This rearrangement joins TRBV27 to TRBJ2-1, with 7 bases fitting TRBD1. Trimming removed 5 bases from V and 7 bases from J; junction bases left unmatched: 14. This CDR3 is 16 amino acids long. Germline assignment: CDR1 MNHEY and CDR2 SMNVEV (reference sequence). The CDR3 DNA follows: TGTGCCAGCAGTCCCTACTCGACAGGGCGAGGTAATGAGCAGTTCTTC. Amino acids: CASSPYSTGRGNEQFF.

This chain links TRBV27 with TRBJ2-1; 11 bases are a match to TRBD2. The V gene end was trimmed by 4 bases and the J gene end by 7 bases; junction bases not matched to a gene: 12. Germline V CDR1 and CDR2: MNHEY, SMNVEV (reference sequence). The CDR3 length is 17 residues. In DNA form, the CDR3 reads TGTGCCAGCAGTTATGGGACTAGCGGAGCCGGGTTAAATGAGCAGTTCTTC. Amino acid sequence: CASSYGTSGAGLNEQFF.

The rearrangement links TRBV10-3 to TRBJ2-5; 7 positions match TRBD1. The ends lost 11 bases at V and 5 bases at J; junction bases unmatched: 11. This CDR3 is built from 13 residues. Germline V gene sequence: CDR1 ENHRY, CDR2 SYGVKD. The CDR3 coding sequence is TGTGCCGTGACAGGGAAAGACGGGGAGACCCAGTACTTC. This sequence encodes CAVTGKDGETQYF.

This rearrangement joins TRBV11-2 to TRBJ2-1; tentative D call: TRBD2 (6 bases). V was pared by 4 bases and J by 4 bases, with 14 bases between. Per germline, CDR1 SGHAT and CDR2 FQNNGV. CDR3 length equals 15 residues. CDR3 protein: CASSSPGTLYNEQFF. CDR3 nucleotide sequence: TGTGCCAGCAGCTCACCCGGGACTTTGTACAATGAGCAGTTCTTC.

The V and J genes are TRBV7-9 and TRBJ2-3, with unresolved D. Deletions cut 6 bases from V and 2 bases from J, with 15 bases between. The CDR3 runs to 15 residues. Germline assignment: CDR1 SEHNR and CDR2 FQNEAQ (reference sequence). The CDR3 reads CASSILDGPTDTQYF. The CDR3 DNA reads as TGTGCCAGCAGTATCCTGGATGGGCCCACAGATACGCAGTATTTT. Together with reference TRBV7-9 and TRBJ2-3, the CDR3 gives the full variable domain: DTGVSQNPRHKITKRGQNVTFRCDPISEHNRLYWYRQTLGQGPEFLTYFQNEAQLEKSRLLSDRFSAERPKGSFSTLEIQRTEQGDSAMYLCASSILDGPTDTQYFGPGTRLTVL.

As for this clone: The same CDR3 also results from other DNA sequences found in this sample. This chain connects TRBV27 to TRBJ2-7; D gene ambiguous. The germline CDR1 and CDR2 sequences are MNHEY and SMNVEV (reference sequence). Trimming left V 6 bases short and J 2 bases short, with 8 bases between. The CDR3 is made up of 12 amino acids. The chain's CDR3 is CASSSGPYEQYF. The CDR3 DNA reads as TGTGCCAGCAGCTCCGGGCCCTACGAGCAGTACTTC.

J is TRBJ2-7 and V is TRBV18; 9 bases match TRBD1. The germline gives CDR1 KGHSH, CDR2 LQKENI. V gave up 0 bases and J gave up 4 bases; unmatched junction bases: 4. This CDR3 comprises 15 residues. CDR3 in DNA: TGTGCCAGCTCACCACCAAGGGACAGGGCGTACGAGCAGTACTTC. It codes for CASSPPRDRAYEQYF.